Listed below are T cell receptor beta chains from one sample, sequenced in a study of CD8+ T cells in alopecia areata. Sequenced by immunoSEQ multiplex PCR; TCRdb stores in-frame clones only, minus some. The table lists a few hundred thousand clones, 67% of them singletons. The material was CD4+ T cells sorted from blood, obtained at week 0. These receptors were obtained from a human donor with alopecia areata. The CDR3 runs from the conserved cysteine through the conserved F or W. The D gene is left open where the match is weak. The listing skips clone size in some rows; elsewhere it reads once, few, many or a size class.

TRBJ2-7 | NA | TRBV11-2 | NA | CASSFVRDSYEQYF | TGTGCCAGCAGCTTCGTCAGGGATTCCTACGAGCAGTACTTC
TRBJ2-6 | NA | TRBV15 | NA | CATRLNSGANVLTF | TGTGCCACCAGACTGAACTCTGGGGCCAACGTCCTGACTTTC
TRBJ2-4 | NA | TRBV29-1 | few | CSVELDPKNIQYF | TGCAGCGTTGAATTGGACCCCAAAAACATTCAGTACTTC
TRBJ1-5 | NA | TRBV5-5 | NA | CASSLAPPNQPQHF | TGTGCCAGCAGCTTGGCCCCACCTAATCAGCCCCAGCATTTT
TRBJ2-2 | TRBD1 | TRBV15 | NA | CATSREGQGNTGELFF | TGTGCCACCAGCAGAGAGGGACAGGGAAACACCGGGGAGCTGTTTTTT
TRBJ2-1 | NA | TRBV29-1 | NA | CSVGGGNEQFF | TGCAGCGTTGGTGGGGGCAATGAGCAGTTCTTC
TRBJ2-7 | NA | TRBV15 | NA | CATRLETQFGEQYF | TGTGCCACCAGGTTAGAGACCCAATTCGGCGAGCAGTACTTC
TRBJ1-3 | NA | TRBV29-1 | few | CSVVVQGNTIYF | TGCAGCGTTGTGGTACAGGGAAACACCATATATTTT
TRBJ1-1 | NA | TRBV2 | NA | CASSEWNRSPLGAFF | TGTGCCAGCAGTGAATGGAACAGATCTCCACTTGGAGCTTTCTTT
TRBJ2-7 | TRBD1 | TRBV11-2 | NA | CASSLTVSSGTVKYEQYF | TGTGCCAGCAGCCTAACTGTATCGTCTGGGACAGTAAAGTACGAGCAGTACTTC
TRBJ2-2 | NA | TRBV30 | NA | CAWRGTGELFF | TGTGCCTGGAGGGGAACCGGGGAGCTGTTTTTT
TRBJ1-2 | NA | TRBV29-1 | few | CSVEDPQGSYGYTF | TGCAGCGTTGAAGATCCGCAGGGAAGCTATGGCTACACCTTC
TRBJ2-5 | NA | TRBV29-1 | NA | CSADKQETQYF | TGCAGCGCCGACAAGCAAGAGACCCAGTACTTC
TRBJ2-3 | NA | TRBV5-1 | NA | CASSSGGLTDTQYF | TGCGCCAGCAGCTCGGGGGGCCTCACAGATACGCAGTATTTT
TRBJ2-2 | TRBD1 | TRBV29-1 | NA | CSVQEDRGGTGELFF | TGCAGCGTCCAAGAGGACAGGGGAGGAACCGGGGAGCTGTTTTTT
TRBJ1-1 | NA | TRBV6-5 | few | CASSYGGLGDTEAFF | TGTGCCAGCAGTTATGGGGGGCTTGGGGACACTGAAGCTTTCTTT
TRBJ2-7 | NA | TRBV7-2 | NA | CASSQSSYEQYF | TGTGCCAGCAGCCAAAGCTCCTACGAGCAGTACTTC
TRBJ2-7 | TRBD2 | TRBV14 | NA | CASSQDRRGKTYEQYF | TGTGCCAGCAGCCAAGATAGGCGGGGGAAGACGTACGAGCAGTACTTC
TRBJ2-7 | NA | TRBV9 | few | CASSVYPGSQEQYF | TGTGCCAGCAGCGTATATCCGGGCTCGCAAGAGCAGTACTTC
TRBJ2-3 | TRBD1 | TRBV29-1 | NA | CSSRTGGMADTQYF | TGCAGCTCCAGGACAGGGGGAATGGCAGATACGCAGTATTTT
TRBJ2-7 | NA | TRBV6-5 | few | CASFGSIYEQYF | TGTGCCAGCTTCGGTTCTATCTACGAGCAGTACTTC
TRBJ1-6 | NA | TRBV6-5 | NA | CASSYSNSPLHF | TGTGCCAGCAGTTACTCGAATTCACCCCTCCACTTT
TRBJ2-7 | TRBD1 | TRBV10-3 | NA | CAISEGTVPSYEQYF | TGTGCCATCAGTGAGGGGACAGTACCTTCCTACGAGCAGTACTTC